Below are 30 T cell receptor beta chains sequenced from a single sample in a study of persistence of HIV-infected CD4 T cells (dated by TCRdb to about 2020). The label giving this sample's treatment or condition can be read as: suppressive antiretroviral therapy. A pool of overlapping HIV-1 Gag 15-mer peptides was used at 0.9 to 1 ug per peptide per mL for cell stimulation. CD4+ T cells that responded were sorted based on upregulation of both CD40 ligand and CD69. Antigens for these TCRs are unknown. TCRbeta repertoires were sequenced from genomic DNA with the immunoSEQ hsTCRB assay version 4 in survey mode. What TCRdb holds here is the immuneACCESS table cut down to in-frame rearrangements. Part of the clones is not present; checked against another copy, under half of the missing clones reflect an unresolved V gene, and the others are unexplained. For this sample the table gives about 13,000 clones, of which 66% were detected only once. The ten largest account for about 7% of the sample.

The sample in question was CD4+ T cells sorted from PBMCs after 18-hour stimulation, obtained from a patient who received antiretroviral therapy. The cell subset or site label, read with the paper, signifies: CD40L+CD69+ CD4 T cells responding to HIV-1 Gag peptides. These receptors originate from an adult man with HIV who was CMV-seropositive.

This chain's CDR3 is CASSARGAGHLNQPQHF. In DNA, the CDR3 is TGTGCCAGCAGTGCCCGGGGGGCGGGGCACCTCAATCAGCCCCAGCATTTT. The chain links TRBV6-1 to TRBJ1-5, with D perhaps matching TRBD1 (6 bases). V gave up 4 bases and J gave up 3 bases, with 19 bases separating them. Germline CDR1 is MNHNS and CDR2 is SASEGT. This CDR3 has 17 amino acids.

This chain links TRBV3-1 (or the pseudogene TRBV3-2) with TRBJ1-6; perhaps TRBD1 as D (5 bases). V dropped 5 bases and J dropped 7 bases, with 12 bases sitting between them. Germline V lookup: CDR1 LGHDT, CDR2 YNNKEL (reference sequence). The CDR3 totals 14 residues. The CDR3 nucleotides read TGTGCCAGCAGCTCCGGGACCGGGAATTCACCCCTCCACTTT. It encodes CASSSGTGNSPLHF.

The V call is TRBV7-8, the J call TRBJ1-3; D uncertain. Between the trimmed V and J ends, which lost 5 bases and 0 bases, there was a span of 2 bases. CDR1 and CDR2 from the germline V gene are SGHVS and FQNEAQ. The CDR3 consists of 12 residues. The CDR3 region is CASSRSGNTIYF. The CDR3 nucleotides are TGTGCCAGCAGCCGCTCTGGAAACACCATATATTTT.

This clone has just a few counts. This chain connects TRBV7-2 to TRBJ2-7, with D perhaps TRBD2 (5 bases). This CDR3 comprises 13 residues. Trimming removed 3 bases from V and 6 bases from J, with 12 bases in between. Germline CDR1 SGHTA, CDR2 FQGNSA. The CDR3 protein is CASSLEVFVEQYF. DNA for the CDR3: TGTGCCAGCAGCTTGGAGGTCTTTGTCGAGCAGTACTTC.

This clone qualifies as medium-sized. V gene TRBV7-9 combines with J gene TRBJ2-2, with D unresolved. V was cut by 5 bases and J by 6 bases, with 13 bases left in between. CDR3 length equals 14 residues. Germline CDR1 reads SEHNR; CDR2 reads FQNEAQ (reference sequence). CDR3 loop: CASSERRAPGELFF. CDR3 nucleotides: TGTGCCAGCAGCGAACGAAGGGCACCCGGGGAGCTGTTTTTT.

Here the CDR3 reads CASSPQGTLHF. The CDR3 DNA sequence: TGTGCCAGCAGCCCCCAAGGGACCCTCCACTTT. This chain uses TRBV6-6 with TRBJ1-6; D unclear. The CDR3 totals 11 residues. CDR1 and CDR2 (germline): MNHNY, SVGAGI (reference sequence). With 6 bases removed from V and 14 bases from J, the gap between germline ends came to 11 bases.

The chain links TRBV2 to TRBJ2-1; tentative D call: TRBD2 (6 bases). CDR1 and CDR2 (germline): SNHLY, FYNNEI. V lost 5 bases and J 6 bases, leaving 17 bases between the germline ends. The CDR3 is 15 amino acids. DNA of the CDR3: TGTGCCAGCAGTCCTCGGGCGGGGAAGCGCAATGAGCAGTTCTTC. It specifies CASSPRAGKRNEQFF.

CDR3: CASKAGAYTGELFF. The CDR3 bases are TGTGCCAGTAAAGCGGGGGCCTACACCGGGGAGCTGTTTTTT. The chain employs TRBV19 and TRBJ2-2, with 8 bases that match TRBD2. Germline values: CDR1 LNHDA, CDR2 SQIVND (reference sequence). The length of the CDR3 is 14 residues. J gave up 3 bases and V 7 bases, and 4 bases lay outside the gene matches.

The V gene is TRBV15, the J gene TRBJ1-2; 10 bases line up with TRBD1. This CDR3 comprises 15 residues. With V trimmed by 0 bases and J by 8 bases, 6 bases remained unmatched. From germline, CDR1 is LNHNV and CDR2 YYDKDF (reference sequence). DNA for the CDR3: TGTGCCACCAGCAGAGAAAGACAGGGGGCGAACGGCTACACCTTC. As protein: CATSRERQGANGYTF.

V is TRBV12-5 and J is TRBJ2-2; TRBD1 aligns across 10 bases. The CDR3 is 16 amino acids. Trimming removed 4 bases from V and 4 bases from J; junction bases left unmatched: 6. CDR1 is LGHNT, CDR2 FRNRAP, per germline. The chain's CDR3 is CASGSLWTGGTGELFF. For the CDR3, the DNA is TGTGCTAGTGGTTCCCTATGGACAGGGGGCACCGGGGAGCTGTTTTTT.

The chain combines TRBV7-6 with TRBJ1-1; D gene ambiguous. This CDR3 spans 14 amino acids. V shed 1 base and J shed 10 bases, with 16 bases lying between them. CDR1 is SGHVS, CDR2 FNYEAQ, per germline. Here the CDR3 reads CASSLGQLDGRAFF. The CDR3 DNA follows: TGTGCCAGCAGCTTAGGGCAACTCGACGGGCGAGCTTTCTTT.

This clone is labeled medium-sized (0.01 to 0.1%). The chain is built from TRBV19 and TRBJ1-1; D remains unclear. The CDR3 runs 15 residues. With 5 bases removed from V and 2 bases from J, the gap between germline ends came to 15 bases. The germline CDR1 and CDR2 sequences are LNHDA and SQIVND (reference sequence). The CDR3 DNA reads as TGTGCCAGTAGTCCCCTCGACGGAGGCAACACTGAAGCTTTCTTT. Translation: CASSPLDGGNTEAFF. The full variable domain, completed using reference TRBV19 and TRBJ1-1, is DGGITQSPKYLFRKEGQNVTLSCEQNLNHDAMYWYRQDPGQGLRLIYYSQIVNDFQKGDIAEGYSVSREKKESFPLTVTSAQKNPTAFYLCASSPLDGGNTEAFFGQGTRLTVV.

V is TRBV18 and J is TRBJ2-2; D gene ambiguous. Germline CDR1 reads KGHSH; CDR2 reads LQKENI. The V and J ends lost 3 bases and 4 bases respectively, with 12 bases between them. CDR3 size: 15 residues. CDR3 in DNA: TGTGCCAGCTCACCCGAGGTTAAGGTCACCGGGGAGCTGTTTTTT. This encodes CASSPEVKVTGELFF. The full variable domain, its missing parts supplied by reference TRBV18 and TRBJ2-2, is NAGVMQNPRHLVRRRGQEARLRCSPMKGHSHVYWYRQLPEEGLKFMVYLQKENIIDESGMPKERFSAEFPKEGPSILRIQQVVRGDSAAYFCASSPEVKVTGELFFGEGSRLTVL.

The chain carries TRBV4-1 and TRBJ1-2, with 9 nucleotides matching TRBD1. CDR1 is MGHRA, CDR2 YSYEKL, per germline. This CDR3 has 16 amino acids. The V segment lost 0 bases and the J segment 5 bases; nucleotides outside the gene matches: 7. CDR3 bases: TGCGCCAGCAGCCAAGAACGTAACAGGGGGCTTTATGGCTACACCTTC. As protein: CASSQERNRGLYGYTF.

CDR3 DNA: TGCGCCAGCAGCTCGGTAGCGGCTAGCGTCAATGAGCAGTTCTTC. As protein: CASSSVAASVNEQFF. The chain recombines TRBV5-1 with TRBJ2-1, with D maybe TRBD2 (6 bases). The CDR3 is made up of 15 amino acids. Trimming took off 3 bases at V and 6 bases at J, with 16 bases between the two ends. Germline V gene lookup returns CDR1 SGHRS and CDR2 YFSETQ. Filled out from reference TRBV5-1 and TRBJ2-1, the complete variable domain reads KAGVTQTPRYLIKTRGQQVTLSCSPISGHRSVSWYQQTPGQGLQFLFEYFSETQRNKGNFPGRFSGRQFSNSRSEMNVSTLELGDSALYLCASSSVAASVNEQFFGPGTRLTVL.

This chain uses TRBV7-2 with TRBJ2-3, with 10 bases lining up with TRBD2. V dropped 7 bases and J dropped 2; count of bases not matched to a gene: 12. CDR1 is SGHTA and CDR2 is FQGNSA in the germline V gene. The CDR3 totals 17 residues. The CDR3 bases are TGTGCCAGCACCCGAAGGAGCGGGAGGGGATACACAGATACGCAGTATTTT. It codes for CASTRRSGRGYTDTQYF.

This clone was seen more than once but under ten times. J is TRBJ1-5 and V is TRBV2; D may be TRBD1 (5 bases). The germline V and J ends were trimmed by 6 bases and 0 bases, with 9 bases remaining between them. In germline, CDR1 is SNHLY, CDR2 FYNNEI. CDR3 length: 14 residues. DNA of the CDR3: TGTGCCAGCAGGGGGACGGCTAGCAATCAGCCCCAGCATTTT. It encodes CASRGTASNQPQHF.

The J gene is TRBJ2-5, the V gene TRBV6-6; 12 nucleotides align to TRBD1. CDR3 size: 16 residues. The J segment lost 4 bases and the V segment lost 7 bases, leaving 10 bases of the junction unmatched. The V gene's germline CDR1 is MNHNY and CDR2 SVGAGI (reference sequence). CDR3 in amino acids: CASTETWDRGRETQYF. The CDR3 nucleotides read TGTGCCAGCACCGAAACCTGGGACAGGGGGCGAGAGACCCAGTACTTC.

This clone came up a few times. V is TRBV21-1 and J is TRBJ2-7; the D call of TRBD2 is as the table states it, not checked on the DNA. TRBV21-1 is flagged as a pseudogene. This CDR3 spans 11 amino acids. CDR3 sequence (DNA): TGTGCCAGCAGCGCGAGTTACGAGCAGTACTTC. Protein product: CASSASYEQYF.

The gene calls are TRBV19 and TRBJ1-1; D is unclear. Trimming left V 7 bases short and J 4 bases short, with 7 bases between. There are 11 residues in the CDR3. Germline loops: CDR1 LNHDA, CDR2 SQIVND (reference sequence). CDR3 sequence reads: CASMGSTEAFF. The CDR3 DNA is TGTGCCAGTATGGGCAGCACTGAAGCTTTCTTT.

The J gene is TRBJ2-7, the V gene TRBV18; 9 nucleotides align to TRBD1. The CDR3 runs 14 residues. V was clipped by 3 bases and J by 3 bases; unmatched bases: 3. In germline, CDR1 is KGHSH, CDR2 LQKENI. Written as DNA, the CDR3 is TGTGCCAGCTCACCTAGGGACAGGGTCTACGAGCAGTACTTC. It yields the protein CASSPRDRVYEQYF.

The chain couples TRBV7-9 to TRBJ2-4; 9 bases fit TRBD1. From germline, CDR1 is SEHNR and CDR2 FQNEAQ (reference sequence). Losses at the gene ends were 1 base for V and 9 bases for J; bases not matched to a gene: 13. This CDR3 region has 17 residues. The chain's CDR3 is CASSLEGQGKEGGIQYF. CDR3 sequence (DNA): TGTGCCAGCAGCTTAGAGGGACAGGGCAAAGAAGGCGGCATTCAGTACTTC.

The chain employs TRBV7-6 and TRBJ2-1, with TRBD2 matching 11 bases. Germline lookup yields CDR1 SGHVS and CDR2 FNYEAQ. CDR3 length equals 15 residues. The J segment lost 4 bases and the V segment lost 5 bases, leaving 4 bases of the junction unmatched. CDR3: CASSPASGRYNEQFF. CDR3 bases: TGTGCCAGCAGCCCAGCTAGCGGGAGGTACAATGAGCAGTTCTTC.

This clone is medium-sized in the sample. The chain combines TRBV10-3 with TRBJ1-5, with D possibly being TRBD1 (5 bases). V gave up 6 bases and J gave up 1 base, with 7 bases separating them. This CDR3 region has 13 residues. Looked up from germline, CDR1 is ENHRY and CDR2 is SYGVKD. Here the CDR3 reads CAISRDSNQPQHF. The CDR3 DNA sequence: TGTGCCATCAGCCGGGACAGCAATCAGCCCCAGCATTTT.

By its share, this clone is medium-sized. V usage is TRBV2 and J usage is TRBJ1-3; D unclear. CDR3 length: 16 amino acids. CDR1 is SNHLY, CDR2 FYNNEI, per germline. Trimming shortened V by 0 bases and J by 0 bases, and 9 bases separated the two germline ends. The CDR3 bases are TGTGCCAGCAGTGAAGCACAGCGGTTCTCTGGAAACACCATATATTTT. Protein sequence: CASSEAQRFSGNTIYF.

For this clone: With a much larger clone just one base away, this may be a read error. The sample has other DNA sequences that encode this CDR3 too. The chain has TRBV2 and TRBJ1-5; TRBD1 aligns across 7 bases. V was clipped by 6 bases and J by 1 base; unmatched bases: 3. Germline CDR1 and CDR2: SNHLY and FYNNEI. This CDR3 is built from 14 residues. This CDR3 reads CASRGTVSNQPQHF. CDR3 sequence (DNA): TGTGCCAGCAGGGGGACAGTCAGCAATCAGCCCCAGCATTTT.

The rearrangement links TRBV7-2 to TRBJ1-1; the match to TRBD1 covers 9 bases. With V trimmed by 4 bases and J by 6 bases, 9 bases remained unmatched. CDR1 and CDR2 (germline): SGHTA, FQGNSA. The CDR3 totals 15 residues. The DNA for the CDR3 is TGTGCCAGCAGCTCGCGGGACAGGGAGGGGTCTGAAGCTTTCTTT. It specifies CASSSRDREGSEAFF.

V is TRBV2 and J is TRBJ2-3; unclear D gene. V gave up 4 bases and J gave up 2 bases, with 7 bases separating them. The germline V gene has CDR1 SNHLY and CDR2 FYNNEI. The CDR3 sequence is 13 residues long. The CDR3 here is CASSGDHTDTQYF. As DNA, the CDR3 is TGTGCCAGCAGTGGAGACCACACAGATACGCAGTATTTT.

V is TRBV2 and J is TRBJ2-7; D may be TRBD2 (6 bases). CDR3 length: 16 residues. Germline CDR1 is SNHLY and CDR2 is FYNNEI. Trimming removed 5 bases from V and 7 bases from J, with 24 bases in between. The CDR3 sequence is CASSRITPPAGGEQYF. The DNA of the CDR3 is TGTGCCAGCAGTCGAATCACCCCGCCAGCCGGAGGGGAGCAGTACTTC.

The genes are TRBV9 and TRBJ1-1; a possible D gene is TRBD1 (5 bases). The germline V and J ends were trimmed by 4 bases and 0 bases, with 13 bases remaining between them. Per the germline V gene, CDR1 is SGDLS and CDR2 is YYNGEE. The CDR3 has 15 residues. The CDR3 DNA is TGTGCCAGCAGCACCAGTTGGGGCATGAACACTGAAGCTTTCTTT. Protein sequence: CASSTSWGMNTEAFF.